Sequencing of this TCR beta chain was carried out in a study of OX40 agonist ivuxolimab in advanced cancers. Study details: Patients in the trial were receiving intravenous ivuxolimab every 2 weeks, at doses of 0.01 to 10 mg/kg. Cancers in dose escalation were hepatocellular, melanoma, renal cell and head and neck. Study-wide results and caveats: Some of the nonresponding patients also showed low levels of normalized T-cell clonal expansion.

The assay was immunoSEQ multiplex PCR, and TCRdb's table has in-frame clones only and misses some. This table has tens of thousands of clones, around 84% appearing once. Trimming shortened V by 1 base and J by 2 bases, and 6 bases separated the two germline ends. CDR1 is LNHNV, CDR2 YYDKDF, per germline (reference sequence). This CDR3 comprises 14 residues. This clone occurred a few times. The antigen remains undetermined. The material sequenced was CD4+ or CD8+ T cells sorted from blood, taken in a trial of the OX40 agonist ivuxolimab. V usage is TRBV15 and J usage is TRBJ1-3; tentatively, D is TRBD1 (6 bases). The sequence was obtained from an adult with an advanced solid tumor such as melanoma, head and neck, liver or kidney cancer. CDR3 sequence reads: CATSRGTAGNTIYF. As DNA, the CDR3 is TGTGCCACCAGCAGAGGGACAGCTGGAAACACCATATATTTT.